Following are 27 T cell receptor beta chains from one sample sequenced in a study of STAT5B mutations in CD4+ large granular lymphocyte leukemia. Clones were read by immunoSEQ multiplex PCR, and TCRdb kept only the in-frame ones, dropping some. The repertoire consists of about 48,000 clones, with less than 85% occurring once and the leading ten covering approximately 1.5%. Specimen: CD4+ T cells from blood buffy coats. These TCRs come from a human donor in good health.

This clone was counted only a few times. This sequence joins TRBV19 and TRBJ1-6; possible D gene TRBD1, 6 bases. The germline CDR1 and CDR2 sequences are LNHDA and SQIVND (reference sequence). CDR3 length equals 15 residues. The germline V and J ends were trimmed by 3 bases and 5 bases, with 11 bases remaining between them. The CDR3 loop reads CASSISGQDNSPLHF. CDR3 bases: TGTGCCAGTAGTATTTCGGGACAAGATAATTCACCCCTCCACTTT.

The genes are TRBV6-1 and TRBJ2-7; D gene unclear. The V end was cut by 0 bases, the J end by 4 bases, with 7 bases between. The length of the CDR3 is 13 residues. Germline CDR1 is MNHNS and CDR2 is SASEGT. The DNA of the CDR3 is TGTGCCAGCAGTGAAGCGGGGTCTTACGAGCAGTACGTC. This translates into CASSEAGSYEQYV.

This clone was counted a single time. The chain is built from TRBV5-8 and TRBJ1-2; no clear D gene. The CDR3 is 12 residues long. In germline, CDR1 is SGHTS, CDR2 YDEGEE. V gave up 0 bases and J gave up 7 bases, with 7 bases separating them. CDR3 in amino acids: CASSLGAGGYTF. The CDR3 region has the DNA TGTGCCAGCAGCTTGGGGGCCGGTGGCTACACCTTC.

This clone was found a few times. The V and J genes are TRBV7-3 and TRBJ2-2; 10 bases agree with TRBD2. The CDR3 runs 15 residues. The junction had 5 bases not matched to a gene; V was cut back by 5 bases and J by 5 bases. Germline CDR1 and CDR2: SGHTA and FQGTGA. CDR3 residues: CASSMGLAITGELFF. Here the CDR3 DNA reads TGTGCCAGCAGCATGGGACTAGCGATTACCGGGGAGCTGTTTTTT.

The gene calls are TRBV7-2 and TRBJ2-3; 12 nucleotides line up with TRBD2. V trimming: 5 bases; J trimming: 8 bases; junction bases outside the gene matches: 14. CDR3 length: 17 residues. Germline CDR1 reads SGHTA; CDR2 reads FQGNSA. Here the CDR3 DNA reads TGTGCCAGCAGCCTTGACCCTAGCGGGGGGGCCGGGGGTACGCAGTATTTT. The encoded protein is CASSLDPSGGAGGTQYF.

The chain is built from TRBV5-5 and TRBJ2-3; D is undetermined. Trimming stripped 2 bases from V and 2 bases from J, with 9 bases between. Per germline, CDR1 SGHKS and CDR2 YYEKEE (reference sequence). This CDR3 spans 14 amino acids. This CDR3 reads CASSFGSATDTQYF. CDR3 nucleotide sequence: TGTGCCAGCAGCTTCGGCTCTGCCACAGATACGCAGTATTTT.

The chain employs TRBV7-2 and TRBJ1-5, with 9 bases that match TRBD1. Losses at the gene ends were 3 bases for V and 10 bases for J; bases not matched to a gene: 4. Per germline, CDR1 SGHTA and CDR2 FQGNSA. The CDR3 runs 13 residues. For the CDR3, the DNA is TGTGCCAGCAGCTTCGGGGACAGGGACCCCCAGCATTTT. Translation gives CASSFGDRDPQHF.

The chain has TRBV18 and TRBJ2-2; TRBD1 agrees at 9 bases. This CDR3 has 15 amino acids. Germline V gene data show CDR1 as KGHSH and CDR2 as LQKENI. J lost 5 bases, V lost 6 bases, and 7 bases had no gene match. CDR3 nucleotides: TGTGCCAGCTCCAGGACAGGGGCCGGAACCGGGGAGCTGTTTTTT. It is translated as CASSRTGAGTGELFF.

The V gene is TRBV28, the J gene TRBJ2-7; either TRBD1 or TRBD2 may supply D (5 bases each). Deletions cut 2 bases from V and 2 bases from J, with 13 bases between. The CDR3 loop spans 15 amino acids. Germline V gives CDR1 MDHEN, CDR2 SYDVKM. The CDR3 here is CASSLPGTNPYEQYF. In DNA form, the CDR3 reads TGTGCCAGCAGTTTACCAGGGACCAACCCCTACGAGCAGTACTTC.

This clone was counted only a few times. The chain employs TRBV2 and TRBJ1-1, with TRBD1 matching 9 bases. J was trimmed by 5 bases and V by 6 bases; bases with no gene match: 10. Germline assignment: CDR1 SNHLY and CDR2 FYNNEI. This CDR3 comprises 15 residues. CDR3 loop: CASSDSTGGATEAFF. Written as DNA, the CDR3 is TGTGCCAGCAGCGACTCAACAGGGGGCGCGACTGAAGCTTTCTTT.

The V call is TRBV5-1, the J call TRBJ1-2; D is undetermined. Germline V CDR1 and CDR2: SGHRS, YFSETQ. This CDR3 has 13 amino acids. Trimming took off 0 bases at V and 7 bases at J, with 10 bases between the two ends. DNA of the CDR3: TGCGCCAGCAGCTTGGACACAGCAGGTGGCTACACCTTC. Translating it yields CASSLDTAGGYTF. Together with reference TRBV5-1 and TRBJ1-2, the CDR3 gives the full variable domain: KAGVTQTPRYLIKTRGQQVTLSCSPISGHRSVSWYQQTPGQGLQFLFEYFSETQRNKGNFPGRFSGRQFSNSRSEMNVSTLELGDSALYLCASSLDTAGGYTFGSGTRLTVV.

This clone was found a few times. The V and J genes are TRBV30 and TRBJ1-2; D remains ambiguous. Per germline, CDR1 GTSNPN and CDR2 SVGIG (reference sequence). Trimming cost V 0 bases and J 0 bases, with 11 bases left between them. CDR3 size: 15 residues. In DNA, the CDR3 is TGTGCCTGGAGTGTACGGGGTGAAGCTAACTATGGCTACACCTTC. Protein sequence: CAWSVRGEANYGYTF.

This clone showed up just a few times. This sequence joins TRBV27 and TRBJ1-1; 8 bases fit TRBD1. V was clipped by 5 bases and J by 5 bases; unmatched bases: 4. Germline V gives CDR1 MNHEY, CDR2 SMNVEV (reference sequence). The CDR3 spans 13 residues. CDR3 sequence (DNA): TGTGCCAGCAGTCCCAACAGGGGGACTGAAGCTTTCTTT. As protein: CASSPNRGTEAFF.

As DNA, the CDR3 is TGCGCCAGCAGCTTGGGGAGCACCGGGGAGCTGTTTTTT. Protein: CASSLGSTGELFF. The chain couples TRBV5-1 to TRBJ2-2; D not certain. V was cut by 0 bases and J by 4 bases, with 4 bases left in between. This CDR3 is built from 13 residues. Germline loops: CDR1 SGHRS, CDR2 YFSETQ.

This chain joins TRBV5-1 and TRBJ1-3; D not resolved. The germline V and J ends were trimmed by 3 bases and 0 bases, with 7 bases remaining between them. This CDR3 has 14 amino acids. CDR1 is SGHRS, CDR2 YFSETQ, per germline. The CDR3 DNA follows: TGCGCCAGCAGCTCCGGAATCTCTGGAAACACCATATATTTT. This codes for CASSSGISGNTIYF.

This clone appeared a few times. J is TRBJ2-2 and V is TRBV27; D ambiguous. From germline, CDR1 is MNHEY and CDR2 SMNVEV (reference sequence). The CDR3 covers 15 residues. Trimming cost V 5 bases and J 7 bases, with 17 bases left between them. CDR3 in amino acids: CASSLKISVGGELFF. The CDR3 DNA follows: TGTGCCAGCAGTCTCAAGATAAGCGTGGGCGGGGAGCTGTTTTTT.

The rearrangement joins TRBV28 to TRBJ2-7; 9 bases agree with TRBD1. CDR3 length equals 14 residues. J was trimmed by 5 bases and V by 9 bases; bases with no gene match: 11. The germline V gene has CDR1 MDHEN and CDR2 SYDVKM. The CDR3 coding sequence is TGTGCCAGTAGTACAGGGGGCGCGGGGGACGAGCAGTACGTC. Translating gives CASSTGGAGDEQYV.

J is TRBJ2-3 and V is TRBV2; D ambiguous. Germline CDR1 is SNHLY and CDR2 is FYNNEI. The length of the CDR3 is 15 residues. V was clipped by 3 bases and J by 2 bases, with 12 bases between them. As DNA, the CDR3 is TGTGCCAGCAGTGACCACCTCACCTACACAGATACGCAGTATTTT. This sequence encodes CASSDHLTYTDTQYF.

This clone showed up just a few times. The chain has TRBV19 and TRBJ2-1, with 12 nucleotides matching TRBD1. The germline V gene encodes CDR1 LNHDA and CDR2 SQIVND (reference sequence). J lost 6 bases, V lost 1 base, and 7 bases had no gene match. The CDR3 runs to 17 residues. CDR3 sequence reads: CASSIGPGTGGFNEQFF. As DNA, the CDR3 is TGTGCCAGTAGTATAGGCCCCGGGACAGGGGGCTTCAATGAGCAGTTCTTC.

The chain links TRBV5-1 to TRBJ2-5; 10 bases align to TRBD1. Germline values: CDR1 SGHRS, CDR2 YFSETQ. The CDR3 has 16 residues. V lost 0 bases, J lost 4 bases, and 6 bases stayed unmatched. The CDR3 reads CASSLEVGTGVETQYF. The DNA for the CDR3 is TGCGCCAGCAGCTTGGAGGTTGGGACAGGGGTAGAGACCCAGTACTTC.

The sample holds a few counts of this clone. This specimen includes other DNA sequences encoding the same CDR3. This rearrangement joins TRBV10-3 to TRBJ1-5; D uncertain. Germline lookup yields CDR1 ENHRY and CDR2 SYGVKD. The V and J ends lost 3 bases and 7 bases respectively, with 10 bases between them. CDR3 length equals 13 residues. Here the CDR3 DNA reads TGTGCCATCAGTGAAGCCGGCGGGCAGCCCCAGCATTTT. It translates to CAISEAGGQPQHF.

This sequence joins TRBV2 and TRBJ2-7; tentative D call: TRBD2 (5 bases). Germline values: CDR1 SNHLY, CDR2 FYNNEI. V was shortened by 3 bases and J by 7 bases, with 19 bases between the two germline ends. The CDR3 contains 15 residues. CDR3 region: CASSDTSGWSGEQYV. CDR3 coding DNA: TGTGCCAGCAGTGATACTAGTGGCTGGTCGGGAGAGCAGTACGTC.

In DNA form, the CDR3 reads TGCGCCAGCAGCCAAGAATCCGGGACCCTATTTGGTGAGCAGTTCTTC. Its translation: CASSQESGTLFGEQFF. The rearrangement joins TRBV4-1 to TRBJ2-1; perhaps D is TRBD1 or TRBD2 (5 bases each). The germline V and J ends were trimmed by 0 bases and 9 bases, with 18 bases remaining between them. The CDR3 extends over 16 amino acids. Germline lookup yields CDR1 MGHRA and CDR2 YSYEKL.

The rearrangement uses TRBV7-3 and TRBJ2-3; TRBD2 matches at 7 bases. The germline V gene has CDR1 SGHTA and CDR2 FQGTGA. V shed 5 bases and J 4 bases; nucleotides not matched to a gene: 9. The CDR3 extends over 15 amino acids. In DNA, the CDR3 is TGTGCCAGCAGCAACCGGCAGGGAGGGGCAGATACGCAGTATTTT. This encodes CASSNRQGGADTQYF.

A few counts support this clone. This chain connects TRBV5-4 to TRBJ1-2; D not certain. Germline V CDR1 and CDR2: SGHNT, YYREEE (reference sequence). The CDR3 has 12 residues. Trimming took 0 bases from V and 8 from J, leaving 8 bases between them. The CDR3 nucleotides are TGTGCCAGCAGCTTGGACGTGGGAGGCTACACCTTC. It encodes CASSLDVGGYTF.

The chain combines TRBV5-5 with TRBJ2-7; 7 nucleotides agree with TRBD2. J lost 7 bases, V lost 5 bases, and 6 bases had no gene match. The CDR3 contains 12 residues. Per the germline V gene, CDR1 is SGHKS and CDR2 is YYEKEE (reference sequence). The CDR3 nucleotides are TGTGCCAGCAGTCGGACTAGTTGGGAGCAGTACTTC. Its translation: CASSRTSWEQYF.

The chain uses TRBV30 and TRBJ1-3; the match to TRBD1 covers 7 bases. CDR3 length: 15 residues. The junction had 7 bases not matched to a gene; V was cut back by 5 bases and J by 0 bases. Germline CDR1 reads GTSNPN; CDR2 reads SVGIG (reference sequence). The CDR3 region is CAWSRDSSSGNTIYF. CDR3 sequence (DNA): TGTGCCTGGTCAAGGGACAGTTCCTCTGGAAACACCATATATTTT.